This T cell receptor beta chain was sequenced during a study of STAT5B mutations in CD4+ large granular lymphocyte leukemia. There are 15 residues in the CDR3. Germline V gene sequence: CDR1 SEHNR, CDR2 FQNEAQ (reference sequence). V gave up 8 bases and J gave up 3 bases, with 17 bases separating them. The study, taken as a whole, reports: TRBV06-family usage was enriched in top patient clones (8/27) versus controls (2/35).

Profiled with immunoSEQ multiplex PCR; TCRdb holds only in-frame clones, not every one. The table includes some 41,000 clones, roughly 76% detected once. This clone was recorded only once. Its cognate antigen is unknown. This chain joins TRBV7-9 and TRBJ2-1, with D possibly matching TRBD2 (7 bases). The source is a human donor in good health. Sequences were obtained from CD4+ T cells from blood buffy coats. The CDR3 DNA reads TGTGCCAGCGCAGGGGCTAGCGGCATCTACAATGAGCAGTTCTTC. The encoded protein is CASAGASGIYNEQFF. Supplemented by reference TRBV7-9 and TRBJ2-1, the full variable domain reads DTGVSQNPRHKITKRGQNVTFRCDPISEHNRLYWYRQTLGQGPEFLTYFQNEAQLEKSRLLSDRFSAERPKGSFSTLEIQRTEQGDSAMYLCASAGASGIYNEQFFGPGTRLTVL.